What follows are 23 T cell receptor beta chains derived from one specimen sequenced in a study of T cells in localized non-small cell lung cancer. Profiled with immunoSEQ multiplex PCR; TCRdb holds only in-frame clones, not every one. The table includes fewer than 50,000 clones, 75% to 85% detected once. Sequencing used PBMCs, obtained before any cancer treatment. These receptors originate from a man aged 35 to 69 with stage II lung adenocarcinoma.

In this sample, this clone turned up once. V and J are TRBV7-2 and TRBJ2-2; 13 bases agree with TRBD2. V gave up 4 bases and J gave up 1 base; unmatched junction bases: 3. Germline V gene data show CDR1 as SGHTA and CDR2 as FQGNSA. This CDR3 is built from 17 residues. The CDR3 nucleotides read TGTGCCAGCAGCTCCGGGACTAGCGGGGTGAACACCGGGGAGCTGTTTTTT. Its translation: CASSSGTSGVNTGELFF.

The J gene is TRBJ1-1, the V gene TRBV2, with 7 bases aligning to TRBD1. Looked up from germline, CDR1 is SNHLY and CDR2 is FYNNEI. Trimming at V came to 6 bases and at J to 0 bases, leaving 7 bases not matched to a gene. The CDR3 is 15 residues long. CDR3 sequence reads: CASRGTGALNTEAFF. The CDR3 DNA follows: TGTGCCAGCAGGGGTACAGGGGCGTTGAACACTGAAGCTTTCTTT.

The rearrangement links TRBV15 to TRBJ2-5; TRBD2 is a possible D gene (5 bases). CDR1 LNHNV and CDR2 YYDKDF come from the germline V gene (reference sequence). CDR3 length: 15 amino acids. V lost 5 bases and J 5 bases, leaving 18 bases between the germline ends. The CDR3 loop is CATSPRRSSDETQYF. The CDR3 DNA sequence: TGTGCCACCAGCCCGAGGAGGAGTTCCGATGAGACCCAGTACTTC.

This chain joins TRBV28 and TRBJ2-3; D unresolved. Germline values: CDR1 MDHEN, CDR2 SYDVKM. The CDR3 totals 15 residues. The V gene lost 5 bases and the J gene lost 0 bases, with 12 bases spanning the gap. The CDR3 here is CASSPTAVSTDTQYF. The CDR3 DNA follows: TGTGCCAGCAGTCCCACGGCCGTTAGCACAGATACGCAGTATTTT.

On this clone itself: The sample contains more than one DNA sequence encoding this CDR3. The rearrangement links TRBV28 to TRBJ1-5; no clear D gene. The germline V and J ends were trimmed by 1 base and 2 bases, with 9 bases remaining between them. This CDR3 is built from 15 residues. The V gene's germline CDR1 is MDHEN and CDR2 SYDVKM. The CDR3 DNA sequence: TGTGCCAGCAGTTTATCCCTGAGTGGCAATCAGCCCCAGCATTTT. Its protein is CASSLSLSGNQPQHF.

This chain joins TRBV13 and TRBJ2-1; the match to TRBD1 covers 8 bases. From germline, CDR1 is PRHDT and CDR2 FYEKMQ (reference sequence). The V gene end was trimmed by 3 bases and the J gene end by 5 bases; junction bases not matched to a gene: 6. The CDR3 totals 15 residues. Here the CDR3 reads CASSFWTGTDNEQFF. In DNA form, the CDR3 reads TGTGCCAGCAGCTTTTGGACAGGGACGGACAATGAGCAGTTCTTC. The full variable domain, completed using reference TRBV13 and TRBJ2-1, is AAGVIQSPRHLIKEKRETATLKCYPIPRHDTVYWYQQGPGQDPQFLISFYEKMQSDKGSIPDRFSAQQFSDYHSELNMSSLELGDSALYFCASSFWTGTDNEQFFGPGTRLTVL.

The chain joins TRBV4-1 to TRBJ1-6, with TRBD1 matching over 9 bases. The junction had 20 bases not matched to a gene; V was cut back by 1 base and J by 7 bases. Per germline, CDR1 MGHRA and CDR2 YSYEKL. The CDR3 totals 21 residues. CDR3 sequence reads: CASSQAIAWTGVHIKNSPLHF. The CDR3 coding sequence is TGCGCCAGCAGCCAAGCCATTGCGTGGACAGGGGTACATATTAAGAATTCACCCCTCCACTTT.

This clone rates as large. This chain connects TRBV7-6 to TRBJ2-3; D is possibly TRBD1 (6 bases). Germline V lookup: CDR1 SGHVS, CDR2 FNYEAQ. This CDR3 spans 15 amino acids. The V end lost 5 bases, the J end lost 2 bases, and 14 bases lay between the germline ends. The chain's CDR3 is CASSRNRGTTDTQYF. The CDR3 DNA sequence: TGTGCCAGCAGCCGAAATAGGGGGACCACAGATACGCAGTATTTT.

The genes are TRBV4-1 and TRBJ2-5; D unresolved. The CDR3 has 14 amino acids. The V end lost 0 bases, the J end lost 0 bases, and 5 bases lay between the germline ends. Germline CDR1 and CDR2: MGHRA and YSYEKL. The DNA of the CDR3 is TGCGCCAGCAGCCAAGACAGTTACCAAGAGACCCAGTACTTC. It codes for CASSQDSYQETQYF.

The chain carries TRBV7-2 and TRBJ2-2, with D maybe TRBD2 (6 bases). Germline CDR1 is SGHTA and CDR2 is FQGNSA. V was shortened by 5 bases and J by 5 bases, with 21 bases between the two germline ends. The CDR3 has 17 amino acids. This chain's CDR3 is CASSDRLAGSWTGELFF. DNA of the CDR3: TGTGCCAGCAGCGACCGCCTGGCCGGGAGTTGGACCGGGGAGCTGTTTTTT.

V usage is TRBV18 and J usage is TRBJ1-4; tentatively, D is TRBD1 (5 bases). Trimming took off 5 bases at V and 0 bases at J, with 10 bases between the two ends. Per germline, CDR1 KGHSH and CDR2 LQKENI. This CDR3 is built from 15 residues. The CDR3 protein is CASSSDRATNEKLFF. In DNA form, the CDR3 reads TGTGCCAGCTCATCTGACAGAGCAACTAATGAAAAACTGTTTTTT.

By frequency in the sample, this clone is medium-sized (0.01 to 0.1%). The chain carries TRBV19 and TRBJ1-1; D unresolved. CDR1 LNHDA and CDR2 SQIVND come from the germline V gene (reference sequence). This CDR3 contains 13 residues. Trimming removed 1 base from V and 4 bases from J, with 7 bases in between. The CDR3 region has the DNA TGTGCCAGTAGTATAGCAGGAGGCACTGAAGCTTTCTTT. Residues: CASSIAGGTEAFF.

J is TRBJ2-7 and V is TRBV2; TRBD1 matches at 7 bases. The germline V gene has CDR1 SNHLY and CDR2 FYNNEI. V lost 5 bases to trimming and J lost 4 bases; unmatched junction nucleotides: 5. CDR3 length: 13 residues. The chain's CDR3 is CASSRGGGYEQYF. The CDR3 DNA sequence: TGTGCCAGCAGTAGAGGGGGCGGTTACGAGCAGTACTTC.

CDR3 amino acids: CASSENTGELFF. The CDR3 nucleotides read TGTGCCAGCAGTGAAAACACCGGGGAGCTGTTTTTT. This chain connects TRBV6-1 to TRBJ2-2; D not certain. The CDR3 extends over 12 amino acids. The germline V gene has CDR1 MNHNS and CDR2 SASEGT. With 2 bases removed from V and 2 bases from J, the gap between germline ends came to 0 bases.

The chain combines TRBV7-3 with TRBJ1-1; D not certain. The CDR3 length is 11 residues. V shed 3 bases and J shed 5 bases, with 4 bases lying between them. Germline assignment: CDR1 SGHTA and CDR2 FQGTGA. The CDR3 reads CASSFGTEAFF. CDR3 DNA: TGTGCCAGCAGCTTTGGGACTGAAGCTTTCTTT.

This sequence joins TRBV7-2 and TRBJ1-1; TRBD1 agrees at 10 bases. This CDR3 contains 15 residues. V trimming: 4 bases; J trimming: 4 bases; junction bases outside the gene matches: 6. In germline, CDR1 is SGHTA, CDR2 FQGNSA. The CDR3 sequence: CASSSWDRGGTEAFF. Here the CDR3 DNA reads TGTGCCAGCAGCTCGTGGGACAGGGGAGGCACTGAAGCTTTCTTT.

CDR3 nucleotides: TGTGCCAGCAGTCGACAGGTTCCGAATGAGCAGTTCTTC. Translating it yields CASSRQVPNEQFF. The chain carries TRBV28 and TRBJ2-1, with D maybe TRBD1 (6 bases). This CDR3 is 13 amino acids long. Germline lookup yields CDR1 MDHEN and CDR2 SYDVKM. V was clipped by 5 bases and J by 7 bases, with 12 bases between them.

To note about this clone: The sample carries other DNA sequences with the same CDR3. This chain links TRBV19 with TRBJ1-5; possibly TRBD1 for D (5 bases). The V gene's germline CDR1 is LNHDA and CDR2 SQIVND (reference sequence). Trimming removed 0 bases at V and 4 bases at J, with 13 bases between. The CDR3 loop spans 16 amino acids. The CDR3 protein is CASSIEEDSLNQPQHF. The CDR3 DNA follows: TGTGCCAGTAGTATAGAGGAAGACAGCTTAAATCAGCCCCAGCATTTT.

This chain connects TRBV5-6 to TRBJ1-5; D might be TRBD1 (5 bases). The V end lost 3 bases, the J end lost 7 bases, and 11 bases lay between the germline ends. CDR1 is SGHDT and CDR2 is YYEEEE in the germline V gene. The CDR3 is 13 residues long. CDR3 coding DNA: TGTGCCAGCAGCTCCGGAGGGGTCCAGCCCCAGCATTTT. Translation gives CASSSGGVQPQHF. Based on the CDR3 plus reference TRBV5-6 and TRBJ1-5, the full variable domain is DAGVTQSPTHLIKTRGQQVTLRCSPKSGHDTVSWYQQALGQGPQFIFQYYEEEERQRGNFPDRFSGHQFPNYSSELNVNALLLGDSALYLCASSSGGVQPQHFGDGTRLSIL.

The V and J genes are TRBV28 and TRBJ2-3; tentative D call: TRBD1 (6 bases). The CDR3 extends over 16 amino acids. The germline V gene has CDR1 MDHEN and CDR2 SYDVKM. V lost 5 bases and J 0 bases, leaving 15 bases between the germline ends. The CDR3 reads CASSLDSPGSTDTQYF. The CDR3 coding sequence is TGTGCCAGCAGTCTGGACAGCCCTGGAAGCACAGATACGCAGTATTTT.

CDR3 amino acids: CASRRSTDTQYF. The CDR3 DNA is TGTGCCAGCAGACGGAGCACAGATACGCAGTATTTT. The V and J genes are TRBV6-1 and TRBJ2-3; D call uncertain. From germline, CDR1 is MNHNS and CDR2 SASEGT. The V end lost 6 bases, the J end lost 0 bases, and 4 bases lay between the germline ends. The CDR3 runs to 12 residues.

The V call is TRBV5-6, the J call TRBJ1-1, with unresolved D. Trimming shortened V by 1 base and J by 1 base, and 8 bases separated the two germline ends. This CDR3 has 14 amino acids. Germline V gives CDR1 SGHDT, CDR2 YYEEEE. In DNA form, the CDR3 reads TGTGCCAGCAGCTTGAGGCGGGAGAACACTGAAGCTTTCTTT. The encoded protein is CASSLRRENTEAFF.

The V call is TRBV4-2, the J call TRBJ2-1, with 13 bases that match TRBD2. The trim removed 1 base at V and 6 bases at J, leaving 3 bases unmatched. CDR1 is LGHNA and CDR2 is YNFKEQ in the germline V gene. This CDR3 comprises 16 residues. The CDR3 protein is CASSQAGLAGFNEQFF. CDR3 nucleotides: TGTGCCAGCAGCCAAGCGGGACTAGCGGGGTTCAATGAGCAGTTCTTC.